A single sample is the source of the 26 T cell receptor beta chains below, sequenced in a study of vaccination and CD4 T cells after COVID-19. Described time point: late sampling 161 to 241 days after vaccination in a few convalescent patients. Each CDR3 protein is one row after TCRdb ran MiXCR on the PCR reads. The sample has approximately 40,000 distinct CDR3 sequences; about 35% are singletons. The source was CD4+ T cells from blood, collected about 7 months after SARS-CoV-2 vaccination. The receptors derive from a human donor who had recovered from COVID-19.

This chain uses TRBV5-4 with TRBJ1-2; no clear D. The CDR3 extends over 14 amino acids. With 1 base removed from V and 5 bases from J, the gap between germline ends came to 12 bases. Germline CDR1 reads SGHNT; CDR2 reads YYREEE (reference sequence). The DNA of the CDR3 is TGTGCCAGCAGCTTGTCCCGGACCGGGTATGGCTACACCTTC. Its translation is CASSLSRTGYGYTF.

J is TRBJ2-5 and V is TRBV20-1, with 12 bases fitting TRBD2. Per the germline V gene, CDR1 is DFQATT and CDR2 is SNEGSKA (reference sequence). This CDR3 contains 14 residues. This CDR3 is CSVWTSGALETQYF. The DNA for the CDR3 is TGCAGCGTATGGACTAGCGGGGCCTTGGAGACCCAGTACTTC.

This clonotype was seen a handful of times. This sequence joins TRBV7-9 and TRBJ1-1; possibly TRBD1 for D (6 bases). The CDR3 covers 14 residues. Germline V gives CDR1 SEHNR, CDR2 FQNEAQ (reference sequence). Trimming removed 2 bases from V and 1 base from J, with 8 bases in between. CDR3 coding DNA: TGTGCCAGCAGCTTATCGGGACAGAACACTGAAGCTTTCTTT. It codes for CASSLSGQNTEAFF. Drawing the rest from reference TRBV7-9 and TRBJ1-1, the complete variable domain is DTGVSQNPRHKITKRGQNVTFRCDPISEHNRLYWYRQTLGQGPEFLTYFQNEAQLEKSRLLSDRFSAERPKGSFSTLEIQRTEQGDSAMYLCASSLSGQNTEAFFGQGTRLTVV.

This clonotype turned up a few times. This CDR3 reads CASSPATDTQYF. Written as DNA, the CDR3 is TGTGCCAGCAGCCCGGCCACAGATACGCAGTATTTT. The chain carries TRBV7-9 and TRBJ2-3; D unclear. The CDR3 has 12 residues. Between the trimmed V and J ends, which lost 5 bases and 2 bases, there was a span of 5 bases. Germline lookup yields CDR1 SEHNR and CDR2 FQNEAQ (reference sequence).

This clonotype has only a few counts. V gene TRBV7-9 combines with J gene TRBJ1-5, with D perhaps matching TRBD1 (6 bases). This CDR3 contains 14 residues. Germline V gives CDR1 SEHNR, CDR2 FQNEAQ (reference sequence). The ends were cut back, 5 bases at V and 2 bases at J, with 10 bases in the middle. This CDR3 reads CASSQTGRNQPQHF. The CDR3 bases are TGTGCCAGCAGCCAGACAGGTCGCAATCAGCCCCAGCATTTT.

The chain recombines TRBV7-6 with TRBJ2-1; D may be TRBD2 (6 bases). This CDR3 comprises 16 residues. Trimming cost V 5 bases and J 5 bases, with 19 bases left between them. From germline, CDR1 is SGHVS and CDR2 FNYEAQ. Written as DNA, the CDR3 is TGTGCCAGCAGCCCTGGACCCCGGGACTCTGACAATGAGCAGTTCTTC. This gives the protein CASSPGPRDSDNEQFF.

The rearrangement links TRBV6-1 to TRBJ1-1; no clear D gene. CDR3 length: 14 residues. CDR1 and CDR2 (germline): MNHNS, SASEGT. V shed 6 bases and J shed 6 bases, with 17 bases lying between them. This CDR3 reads CASRTGRPNAEAFF. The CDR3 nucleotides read TGTGCCAGCAGAACCGGGAGACCTAACGCTGAAGCTTTCTTT.

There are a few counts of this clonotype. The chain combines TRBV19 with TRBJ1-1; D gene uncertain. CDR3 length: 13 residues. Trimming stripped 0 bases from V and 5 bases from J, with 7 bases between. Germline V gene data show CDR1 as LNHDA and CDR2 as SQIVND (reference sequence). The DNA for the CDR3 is TGTGCCAGTAGTATAGATCTAGGTACTGAAGCTTTCTTT. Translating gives CASSIDLGTEAFF.

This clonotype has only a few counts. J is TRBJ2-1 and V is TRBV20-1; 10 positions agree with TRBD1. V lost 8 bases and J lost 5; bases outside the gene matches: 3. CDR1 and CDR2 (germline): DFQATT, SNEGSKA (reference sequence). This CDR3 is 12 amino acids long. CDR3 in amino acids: CSPGQGNNEQFF. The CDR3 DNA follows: TGCAGTCCGGGACAGGGGAACAATGAGCAGTTCTTC.

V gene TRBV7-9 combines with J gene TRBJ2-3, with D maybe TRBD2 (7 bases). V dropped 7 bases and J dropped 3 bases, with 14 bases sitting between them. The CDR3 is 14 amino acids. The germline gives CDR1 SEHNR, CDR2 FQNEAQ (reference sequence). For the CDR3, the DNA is TGTGCCAGCAACGAAGGGGGGGCAACAGATACGCAGTATTTT. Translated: CASNEGGATDTQYF.

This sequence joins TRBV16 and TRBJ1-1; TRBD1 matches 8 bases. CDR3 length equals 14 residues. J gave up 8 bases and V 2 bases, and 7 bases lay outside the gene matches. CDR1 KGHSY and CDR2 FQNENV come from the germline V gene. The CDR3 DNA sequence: TGTGCCAGCAGCCAAGGGGACAGGAGGGCCGAAGCTTTCTTT. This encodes CASSQGDRRAEAFF.

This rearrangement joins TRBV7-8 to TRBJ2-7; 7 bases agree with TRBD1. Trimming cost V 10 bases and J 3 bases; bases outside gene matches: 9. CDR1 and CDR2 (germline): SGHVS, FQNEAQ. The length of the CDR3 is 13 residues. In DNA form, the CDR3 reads TGTGCCACCCGAACAGGGGCTCACTACGAGCAGTACTTC. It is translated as CATRTGAHYEQYF.

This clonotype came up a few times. The CDR3 region has the DNA TGCAGTGCTAGTGTAACGAACACCGGGGAGCTGTTTTTT. Encoded protein: CSASVTNTGELFF. This chain connects TRBV20-1 to TRBJ2-2; D gene uncertain. Trimming pared 3 bases from V and 0 bases from J, leaving 5 bases between. The CDR3 loop spans 13 amino acids. Germline values: CDR1 DFQATT, CDR2 SNEGSKA (reference sequence).

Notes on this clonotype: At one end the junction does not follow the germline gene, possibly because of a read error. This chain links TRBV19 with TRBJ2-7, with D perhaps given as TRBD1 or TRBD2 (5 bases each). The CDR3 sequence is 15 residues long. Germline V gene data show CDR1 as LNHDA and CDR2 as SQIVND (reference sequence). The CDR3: CASSKSGTGSYEQYF. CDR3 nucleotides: TGTGCCAGCAGTAAATCCGGGACGGGATCCTACGAGCAGTACTTC.

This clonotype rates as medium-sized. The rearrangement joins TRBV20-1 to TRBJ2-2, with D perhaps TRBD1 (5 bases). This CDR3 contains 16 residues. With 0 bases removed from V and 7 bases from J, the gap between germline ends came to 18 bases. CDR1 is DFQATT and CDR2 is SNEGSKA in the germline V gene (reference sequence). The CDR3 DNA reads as TGCAGTGCTAGAGATAGTGGGCAGGGCCACGTCGGGGAGCTGTTTTTT. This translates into CSARDSGQGHVGELFF.

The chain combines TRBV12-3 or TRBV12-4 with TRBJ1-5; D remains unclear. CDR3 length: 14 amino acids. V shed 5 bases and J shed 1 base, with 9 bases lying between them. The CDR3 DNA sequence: TGTGCCAGCAGTCCGATCGGGAGCAATCAGCCCCAGCATTTT. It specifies CASSPIGSNQPQHF.

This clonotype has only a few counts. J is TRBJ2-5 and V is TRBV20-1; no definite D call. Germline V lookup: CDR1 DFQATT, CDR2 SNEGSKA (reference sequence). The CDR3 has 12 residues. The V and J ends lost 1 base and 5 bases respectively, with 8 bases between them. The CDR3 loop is CSARGVDETQYF. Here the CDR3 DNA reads TGCAGTGCTAGAGGGGTAGATGAGACCCAGTACTTC.

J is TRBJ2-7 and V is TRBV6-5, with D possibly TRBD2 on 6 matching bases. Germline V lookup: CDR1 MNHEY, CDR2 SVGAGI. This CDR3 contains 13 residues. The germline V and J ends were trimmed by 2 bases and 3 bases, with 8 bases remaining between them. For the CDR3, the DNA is TGTGCCAGCAGTTACGGGACTTTCTACGAGCAGTACTTC. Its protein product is CASSYGTFYEQYF.

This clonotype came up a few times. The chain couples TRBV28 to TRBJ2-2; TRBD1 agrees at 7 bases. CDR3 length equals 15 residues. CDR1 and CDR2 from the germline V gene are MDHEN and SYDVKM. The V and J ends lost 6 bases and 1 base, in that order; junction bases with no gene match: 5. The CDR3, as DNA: TGTGCCAGCAGAAAGAGGACAGGGAACACCGGGGAGCTGTTTTTT. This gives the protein CASRKRTGNTGELFF.

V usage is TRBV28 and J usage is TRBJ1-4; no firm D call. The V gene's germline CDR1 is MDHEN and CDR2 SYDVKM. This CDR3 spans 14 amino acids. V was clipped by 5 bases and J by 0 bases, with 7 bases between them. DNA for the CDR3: TGTGCCAGCAGTGTTCTAGCAACTAATGAAAAACTGTTTTTT. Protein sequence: CASSVLATNEKLFF.

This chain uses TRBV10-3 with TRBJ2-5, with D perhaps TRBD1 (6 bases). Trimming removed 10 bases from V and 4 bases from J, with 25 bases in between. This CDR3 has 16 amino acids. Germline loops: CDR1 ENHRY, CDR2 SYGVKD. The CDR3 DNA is TGTGCCAGCCGGTACGTAGACAGGTGCCAGGTAGAGACCCAGTACTTC. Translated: CASRYVDRCQVETQYF.

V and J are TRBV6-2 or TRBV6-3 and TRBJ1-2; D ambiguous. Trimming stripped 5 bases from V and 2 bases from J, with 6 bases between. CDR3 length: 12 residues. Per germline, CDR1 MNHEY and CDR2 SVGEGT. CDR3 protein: CASSMMNYGYTF. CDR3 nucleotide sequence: TGTGCCAGCAGTATGATGAACTATGGCTACACCTTC.

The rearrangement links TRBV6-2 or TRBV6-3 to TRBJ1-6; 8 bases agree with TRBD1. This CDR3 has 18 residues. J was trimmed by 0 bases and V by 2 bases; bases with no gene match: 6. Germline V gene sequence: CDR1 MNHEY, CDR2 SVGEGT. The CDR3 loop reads CASSYRPRGLSYNSPLHF. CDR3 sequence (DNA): TGTGCCAGCAGTTACCGGCCCAGGGGGCTCTCCTATAATTCACCCCTCCACTTT.

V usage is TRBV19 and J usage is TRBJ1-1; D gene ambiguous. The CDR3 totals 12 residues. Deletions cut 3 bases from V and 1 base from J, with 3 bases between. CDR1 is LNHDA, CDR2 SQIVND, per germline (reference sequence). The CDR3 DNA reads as TGTGCCAGTAGTATGGAGAACACTGAAGCTTTCTTT. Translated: CASSMENTEAFF.

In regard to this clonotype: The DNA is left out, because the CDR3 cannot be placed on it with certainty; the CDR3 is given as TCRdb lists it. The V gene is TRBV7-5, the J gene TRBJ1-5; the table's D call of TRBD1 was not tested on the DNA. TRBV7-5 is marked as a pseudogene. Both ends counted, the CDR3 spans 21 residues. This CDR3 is CISVSEPPPRTGLGTHQPQHF.

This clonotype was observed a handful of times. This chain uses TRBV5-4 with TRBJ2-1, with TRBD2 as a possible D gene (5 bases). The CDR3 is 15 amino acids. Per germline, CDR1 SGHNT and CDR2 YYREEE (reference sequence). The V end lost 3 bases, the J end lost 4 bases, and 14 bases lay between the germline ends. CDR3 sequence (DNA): TGTGCCAGCAGCTCTAGCAATCGACCATACAATGAGCAGTTCTTC. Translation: CASSSSNRPYNEQFF.